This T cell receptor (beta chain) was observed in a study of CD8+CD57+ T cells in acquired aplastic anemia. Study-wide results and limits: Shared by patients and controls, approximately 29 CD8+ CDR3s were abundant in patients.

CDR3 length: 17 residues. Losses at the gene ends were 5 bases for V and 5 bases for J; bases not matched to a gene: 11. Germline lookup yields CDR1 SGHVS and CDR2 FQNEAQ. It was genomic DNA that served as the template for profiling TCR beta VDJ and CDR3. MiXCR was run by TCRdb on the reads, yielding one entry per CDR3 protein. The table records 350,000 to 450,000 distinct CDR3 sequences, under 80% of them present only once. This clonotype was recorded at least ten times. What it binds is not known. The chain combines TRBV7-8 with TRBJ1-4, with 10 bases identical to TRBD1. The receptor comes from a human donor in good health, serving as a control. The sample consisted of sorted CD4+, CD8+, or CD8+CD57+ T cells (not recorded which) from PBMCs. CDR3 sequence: CASSIRDRGTKNEKLFF. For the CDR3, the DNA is TGTGCCAGCAGCATCCGGGACAGGGGCACAAAGAATGAAAAACTGTTTTTT.